Listed below are T cell receptor beta chains from one sample, sequenced in a study of blood T cell repertoires in COVID-19. TCRdb's table, derived via immunoSEQ multiplex PCR, lists solely in-frame clones and lacks some. Here the sample spans approximately 500,000 clones, roughly 88% being singletons. The sample taken for sequencing was peripheral blood. The receptors shown here come from a human donor in a cohort sampled during active COVID-19. The CDR3 runs from the conserved cysteine through the conserved F or W. Each record gives: D gene, V gene, clone size, J gene, CDR3 DNA, CDR3 protein. The D gene is left open where the match is weak. Rows give clone size only sometimes, using once, few, many, or a class for an expanded clone.

>NA|TRBV14|NA|TRBJ2-1
TGTGCCAGCAGCCAAGTCGTATTCAGTCGGGGGGAGCAGTTCTTC
CASSQVVFSRGEQFF
>NA|TRBV7-9|NA|TRBJ2-7
TGTGCCAGCAGAGAGGGTAGCGAGCAGTACTTC
CASREGSEQYF
>NA|TRBV18|NA|TRBJ2-1
TGTGCCAGCTCCCCGGGGCAGGGGGGCAATGAGCAGTTCTTC
CASSPGQGGNEQFF
>TRBD2|TRBV5-4|NA|TRBJ2-5
TGTGCCAGCAGCTTCGGTAGCGGGGAGACCCAGTACTTC
CASSFGSGETQYF
>TRBD1|TRBV5-1|NA|TRBJ1-1
TGCGCCAGCAGCTTGGCCTTCCAGGACAGGGGGCACAATACTGAAGCTTTCTTT
CASSLAFQDRGHNTEAFF
>NA|TRBV5-4|many|TRBJ1-4
TGTGCCAGCAGCCCCGACGGCCAGGGTGAAAAACTGTTTTTT
CASSPDGQGEKLFF
>TRBD1|TRBV18|NA|TRBJ1-6
TGTGCCAGCTCACTTGGGACAGGGAATAATTCACCCCTCCACTTT
CASSLGTGNNSPLHF
>NA|TRBV28|NA|TRBJ2-7
TGTGCCAGCAGTTTTGGGACACCGGCGGAGCAGTACTTC
CASSFGTPAEQYF
>NA|TRBV2|NA|TRBJ2-5
TGTGCCAGCAGTGAAGCGACTCTCCAAGGGGCCCAGTACTTC
CASSEATLQGAQYF
>NA|TRBV11-2|NA|TRBJ1-4
TGTGCCAGCAGCTTAGATCTTGCCTTGTCGGAGGGGACTGTTCTGTTTTTT
CASSLDLALSEGTVLFF
>TRBD2|TRBV11-3|NA|TRBJ2-3
TGTGCCAGCAGCTTAGGCGCGGGAGAAAAAGATACGCAGTATTTT
CASSLGAGEKDTQYF
>NA|TRBV28|NA|TRBJ1-5
TGTGCCAGCAAGATAAGGGGTTATCAGCCCCAGCATTTT
CASKIRGYQPQHF
>TRBD1|TRBV19|few|TRBJ2-2
TGTGCCAGTAGTGGACAGGGGTACACCGGGGAGCTGTTTTTT
CASSGQGYTGELFF
>NA|TRBV5-6|NA|TRBJ2-2
TGTGCCAGCAGCTTGGGTCTGTTCGCGAACACCGGGGAGCTGTTTTTT
CASSLGLFANTGELFF